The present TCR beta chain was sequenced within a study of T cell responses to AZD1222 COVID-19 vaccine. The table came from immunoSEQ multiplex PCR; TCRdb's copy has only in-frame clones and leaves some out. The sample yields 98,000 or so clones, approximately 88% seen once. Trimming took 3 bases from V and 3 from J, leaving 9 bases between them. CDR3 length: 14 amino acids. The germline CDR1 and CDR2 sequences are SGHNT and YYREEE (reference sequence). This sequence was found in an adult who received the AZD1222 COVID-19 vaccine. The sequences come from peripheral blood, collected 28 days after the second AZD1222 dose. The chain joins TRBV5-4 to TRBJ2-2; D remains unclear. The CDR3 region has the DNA TGTGCCAGCAGCTACAACCCGGACACCGGGGAGCTGTTTTTT. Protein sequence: CASSYNPDTGELFF.